This T cell receptor (beta chain) was retrieved from a study of blood T cell repertoires in COVID-19. Across the study: There were acute and convalescent COVID-19 samples, and they came from the United States, Italy and Spain. PBMCs, B-cell-depleted T cells, or T cells were the source of the cDNA or gDNA that made up the material.

This clone turned up a few times. CDR1 is MNHEY, CDR2 SMNVEV, per germline (reference sequence). The CDR3 has 12 residues. After removal of 5 bases from V and 7 bases from J, the junction contained 4 bases not matched to a gene. Per the authors' pipeline: Reference gene primer amplification yielded estimated nucleated cell counts. Profiled with immunoSEQ multiplex PCR; TCRdb holds only in-frame clones, not every one. The DNA gave D and trimming, while V, J and clone size come from that table. There are more than 85,000 clones in the sample; 75% to 90% occur only once, and approximately 7% lies in the top ten.

The origin of this receptor is a woman in her forties or fifties with acute or convalescent COVID-19. The chain recombines TRBV27 with TRBJ1-2; the match to TRBD1 covers 7 bases. The specimen sequenced was peripheral blood. The CDR3 DNA is TGTGCCAGCAGTGAGGCAGGGGGTGGCTACACCTTC. Translation gives CASSEAGGGYTF.